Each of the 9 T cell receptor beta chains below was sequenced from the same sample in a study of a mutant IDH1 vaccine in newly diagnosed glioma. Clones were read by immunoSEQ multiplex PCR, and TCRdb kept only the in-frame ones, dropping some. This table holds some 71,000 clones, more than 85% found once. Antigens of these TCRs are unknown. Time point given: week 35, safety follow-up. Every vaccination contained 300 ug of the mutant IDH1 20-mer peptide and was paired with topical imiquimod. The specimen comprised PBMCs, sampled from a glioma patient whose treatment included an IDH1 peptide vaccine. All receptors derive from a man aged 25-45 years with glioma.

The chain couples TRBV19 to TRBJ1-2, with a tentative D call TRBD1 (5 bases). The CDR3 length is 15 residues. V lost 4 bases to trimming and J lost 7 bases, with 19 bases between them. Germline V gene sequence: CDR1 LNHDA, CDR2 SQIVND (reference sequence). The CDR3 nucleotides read TGTGCCAGTAGTAAAGGGACTGCCCAGGAGATTGGCTACACCTTC. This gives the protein CASSKGTAQEIGYTF.

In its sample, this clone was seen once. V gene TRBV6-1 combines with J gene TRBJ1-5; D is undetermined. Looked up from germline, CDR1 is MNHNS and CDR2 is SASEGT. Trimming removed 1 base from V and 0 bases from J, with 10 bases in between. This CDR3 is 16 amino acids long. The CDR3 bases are TGTGCCAGCAGTGAAGGGTGGGTAGATAGCAATCAGCCCCAGCATTTT. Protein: CASSEGWVDSNQPQHF.

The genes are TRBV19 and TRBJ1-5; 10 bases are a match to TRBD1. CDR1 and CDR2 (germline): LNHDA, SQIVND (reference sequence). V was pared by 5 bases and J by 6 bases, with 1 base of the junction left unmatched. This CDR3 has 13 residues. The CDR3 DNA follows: TGTGCCAGTAGTGGGACAGGGGCTCAGCCCCAGCATTTT. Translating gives CASSGTGAQPQHF.

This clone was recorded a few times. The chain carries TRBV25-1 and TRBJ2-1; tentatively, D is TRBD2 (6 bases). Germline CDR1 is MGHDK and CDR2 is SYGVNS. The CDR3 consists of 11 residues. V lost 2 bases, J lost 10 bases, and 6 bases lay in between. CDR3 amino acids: CASSEAGEQFF. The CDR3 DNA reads TGTGCCAGCAGTGAAGCGGGAGAGCAGTTCTTC. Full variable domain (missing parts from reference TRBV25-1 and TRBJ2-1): EADIYQTPRYLVIGTGKKITLECSQTMGHDKMYWYQQDPGMELHLIHYSYGVNSTEKGDLSSESTVSRIRTEHFPLTLESARPSHTSQYLCASSEAGEQFFGPGTRLTVL.

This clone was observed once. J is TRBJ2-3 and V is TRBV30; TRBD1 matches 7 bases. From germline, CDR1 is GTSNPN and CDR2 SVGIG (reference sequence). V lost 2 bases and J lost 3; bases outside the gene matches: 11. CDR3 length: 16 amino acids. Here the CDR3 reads CAWSHSDRVWTDTQYF. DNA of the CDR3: TGTGCCTGGAGTCACTCCGACAGGGTTTGGACAGATACGCAGTATTTT.

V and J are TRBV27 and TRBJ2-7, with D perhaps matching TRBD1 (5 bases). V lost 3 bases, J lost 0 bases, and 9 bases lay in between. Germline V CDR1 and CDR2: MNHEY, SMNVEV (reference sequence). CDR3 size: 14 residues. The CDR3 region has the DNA TGTGCCAGCAGTTTCCAGGGAAGCTCCTACGAGCAGTACTTC. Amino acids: CASSFQGSSYEQYF.

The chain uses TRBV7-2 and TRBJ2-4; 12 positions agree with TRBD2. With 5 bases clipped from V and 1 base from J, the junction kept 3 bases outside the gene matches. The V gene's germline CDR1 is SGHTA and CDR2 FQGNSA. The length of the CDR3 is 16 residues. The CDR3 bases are TGTGCCAGCAGCGGTACTAGCGGGGGGGCCAAAAACATTCAGTACTTC. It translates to CASSGTSGGAKNIQYF.

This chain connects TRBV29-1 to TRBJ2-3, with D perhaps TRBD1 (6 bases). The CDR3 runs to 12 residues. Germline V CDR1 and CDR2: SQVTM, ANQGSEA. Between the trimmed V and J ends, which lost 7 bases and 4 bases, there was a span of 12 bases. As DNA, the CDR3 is TGCAGCGGGGGACAACTGGCAGATACGCAGTATTTT. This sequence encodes CSGGQLADTQYF.

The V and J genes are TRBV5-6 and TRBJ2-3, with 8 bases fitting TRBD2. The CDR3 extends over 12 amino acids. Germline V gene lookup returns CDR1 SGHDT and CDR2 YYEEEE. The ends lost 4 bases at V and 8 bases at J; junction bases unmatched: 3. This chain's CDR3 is CASSITSGTQYF. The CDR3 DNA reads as TGTGCCAGCAGCATCACTAGCGGTACGCAGTATTTT.